Below, 31 T cell receptor beta chains from the same sample are listed, as sequenced in a study of blood T cell repertoires in COVID-19. The assay was immunoSEQ multiplex PCR, and TCRdb's table has in-frame clones only and misses some. The sample lists around 100,000 clones; roughly 80% were seen once. The sequencing sample was made of peripheral blood. These receptor sequences come from a man aged 60 to 69 with acute or convalescent COVID-19.

This clone has just a few counts. This chain joins TRBV24-1 and TRBJ1-5; 7 bases line up with TRBD1. The CDR3 loop spans 15 amino acids. Germline V gene lookup returns CDR1 KGHDR and CDR2 SFDVKD. Trimming removed 4 bases from V and 11 bases from J; junction bases left unmatched: 13. The CDR3 protein is CATSDRDRDSRAQHF. The CDR3, as DNA: TGTGCCACCAGTGACCGTGACAGGGACTCCAGGGCCCAGCATTTT.

This clone was observed a few times. V and J are TRBV11-2 and TRBJ2-7; 9 nucleotides agree with TRBD2. Germline CDR1 reads SGHAT; CDR2 reads FQNNGV. Germline trimming cut 2 bases from V and 2 bases from J; bases unmatched to any gene: 7. This CDR3 is built from 16 residues. Here the CDR3 reads CASSLRFSGRAYEQYF. CDR3 coding DNA: TGTGCCAGCAGCTTAAGGTTTAGCGGGAGAGCCTACGAGCAGTACTTC.

The rearrangement uses TRBV19 and TRBJ1-2; 9 bases are a match to TRBD1. The CDR3 runs to 16 residues. Germline V gene data show CDR1 as LNHDA and CDR2 as SQIVND (reference sequence). J gave up 4 bases and V 5 bases, and 11 bases lay outside the gene matches. CDR3 in amino acids: CASSPTGQGKGYGYTF. CDR3 coding DNA: TGTGCCAGTAGTCCGACGGGACAGGGAAAAGGCTATGGCTACACCTTC.

The chain employs TRBV28 and TRBJ1-5; D not resolved. This CDR3 has 12 amino acids. Trimming shortened V by 5 bases and J by 6 bases, and 8 bases separated the two germline ends. Germline V gene sequence: CDR1 MDHEN, CDR2 SYDVKM. Here the CDR3 reads CASSPPVQPQHF. Written as DNA, the CDR3 is TGTGCCAGCAGTCCTCCAGTTCAGCCCCAGCATTTT.

V and J are TRBV6-5 and TRBJ1-2; no clear D. Trimming cost V 2 bases and J 2 bases, with 6 bases left between them. This CDR3 has 13 amino acids. Germline V CDR1 and CDR2: MNHEY, SVGAGI. The CDR3 coding sequence is TGTGCCAGCAGTTACGACGGGAACTATGGCTACACCTTC. Its protein product is CASSYDGNYGYTF.

This rearrangement joins TRBV7-9 to TRBJ1-1; possible D gene TRBD1, 6 bases. Trimming shortened V by 3 bases and J by 2 bases, and 10 bases separated the two germline ends. CDR1 and CDR2 from the germline V gene are SEHNR and FQNEAQ (reference sequence). This CDR3 spans 14 amino acids. CDR3 sequence (DNA): TGTGCCAGCAGCTTCGGGACAAGAAACACTGAAGCTTTCTTT. This gives the protein CASSFGTRNTEAFF.

The rearrangement links TRBV28 to TRBJ2-5; 7 bases agree with TRBD2. The V gene's germline CDR1 is MDHEN and CDR2 SYDVKM. This CDR3 is 15 amino acids long. V gave up 5 bases and J gave up 4 bases; unmatched junction bases: 10. The DNA of the CDR3 is TGTGCCAGCAGTGGCCGGGGAGGGGTAGGAGAGACCCAGTACTTC. Its translation is CASSGRGGVGETQYF.

The chain joins TRBV6-6 to TRBJ2-7; 9 nucleotides align to TRBD2. V shed 6 bases and J 5 bases; nucleotides not matched to a gene: 11. CDR3 length equals 15 residues. Germline loops: CDR1 MNHNY, CDR2 SVGAGI (reference sequence). The CDR3 sequence is CASRDVAGAKNEQYF. As DNA, the CDR3 is TGTGCCAGCAGGGACGTAGCGGGAGCGAAAAACGAGCAGTACTTC.

The chain couples TRBV11-3 to TRBJ2-5; TRBD2 matches 9 bases. With 0 bases clipped from V and 5 bases from J, the junction kept 4 bases outside the gene matches. The CDR3 spans 15 residues. Per the germline V gene, CDR1 is SGHNT and CDR2 is YENEEA. The chain's CDR3 is CASSLDPAGGETQYF. DNA of the CDR3: TGTGCCAGCAGCTTAGATCCGGCGGGAGGGGAGACCCAGTACTTC.

In this sample, this clone turned up a few times. The V gene is TRBV28, the J gene TRBJ1-2; D possibly corresponds to TRBD1 (6 bases). In germline, CDR1 is MDHEN, CDR2 SYDVKM. The CDR3 runs 15 residues. V lost 3 bases and J lost 0, with 11 bases in between. The DNA for the CDR3 is TGTGCCAGCAGTTTGCGCGGACAGACTAACTATGGCTACACCTTC. Residues: CASSLRGQTNYGYTF.

The V gene is TRBV28, the J gene TRBJ1-2; D perhaps matches TRBD1 (6 bases). In germline, CDR1 is MDHEN, CDR2 SYDVKM. CDR3 length: 14 residues. The V end was cut by 5 bases, the J end by 5 bases, with 15 bases between. The CDR3, as DNA: TGTGCCAGCAGTCTCCCTGGACAGTTTTATGGCTACACCTTC. The encoded protein is CASSLPGQFYGYTF.

The CDR3 DNA is TGCGCCAGCAGCTTGGACCCCCAACACCCGGCAGGGGGCGCAGGAAACACCATATATTTT. This translates into CASSLDPQHPAGGAGNTIYF. The rearrangement joins TRBV5-1 to TRBJ1-3; TRBD1 matches 8 bases. Trimming took 0 bases from V and 4 from J; bases not matched to a gene: 18. This CDR3 spans 20 amino acids. CDR1 and CDR2 (germline): SGHRS, YFSETQ.

J is TRBJ1-2 and V is TRBV27; TRBD1 aligns across 10 bases. The CDR3 sequence is 15 residues long. V was pared by 6 bases and J by 4 bases, with 8 bases of the junction left unmatched. Germline CDR1 MNHEY, CDR2 SMNVEV (reference sequence). The CDR3 DNA reads as TGTGCCAGCAGGGAACCGGGACAGGGGAGCTATGGCTACACCTTC. This translates into CASREPGQGSYGYTF.

J is TRBJ2-3 and V is TRBV7-2; D is perhaps TRBD2 (5 bases). Germline values: CDR1 SGHTA, CDR2 FQGNSA. CDR3 length equals 15 residues. Trimming shortened V by 5 bases and J by 0 bases, and 12 bases separated the two germline ends. The CDR3: CASSLHGVSTDTQYF. The CDR3 nucleotides read TGTGCCAGCAGCCTTCACGGGGTTAGCACAGATACGCAGTATTTT. The full variable domain, rest sourced from reference TRBV7-2 and TRBJ2-3, is GAGVSQSPSNKVTEKGKDVELRCDPISGHTALYWYRQSLGQGLEFLIYFQGNSAPDKSGLPSDRFSAERTGGSVSTLTIQRTQQEDSAVYLCASSLHGVSTDTQYFGPGTRLTVL.

J is TRBJ1-5 and V is TRBV6-6, with 7 bases identical to TRBD1. J was trimmed by 2 bases and V by 5 bases; bases with no gene match: 9. This CDR3 spans 16 amino acids. CDR1 and CDR2 from the germline V gene are MNHNY and SVGAGI (reference sequence). The CDR3, as DNA: TGTGCCAGCAGTAATAGACAGGGCAGCGGCAATCAGCCCCAGCATTTT. This codes for CASSNRQGSGNQPQHF.

The J gene is TRBJ2-3, the V gene TRBV19; 10 nucleotides align to TRBD2. V lost 6 bases to trimming and J lost 0 bases; unmatched junction nucleotides: 3. The length of the CDR3 is 15 residues. The germline V gene has CDR1 LNHDA and CDR2 SQIVND (reference sequence). The CDR3 sequence is CASRTSGASTDTQYF. For the CDR3, the DNA is TGTGCCAGTAGAACTAGCGGGGCCAGCACAGATACGCAGTATTTT.

The chain couples TRBV7-9 to TRBJ1-4; 9 bases agree with TRBD1. Looked up from germline, CDR1 is SEHNR and CDR2 is FQNEAQ (reference sequence). Germline trimming cut 3 bases from V and 7 bases from J; bases unmatched to any gene: 6. There are 15 residues in the CDR3. In nucleotides, the CDR3 is TGTGCCAGCAGCTTGGACAGGGGAGTAGGTGAAAAACTGTTTTTT. Translating it yields CASSLDRGVGEKLFF.

This clone was seen just once. This chain connects TRBV29-1 to TRBJ2-7; 7 nucleotides align to TRBD2. CDR1 is SQVTM and CDR2 is ANQGSEA in the germline V gene. V gave up 4 bases and J gave up 2 bases; unmatched junction bases: 11. This CDR3 region has 15 residues. CDR3 sequence: CSVVRAGDSTYEQYF. CDR3 nucleotides: TGCAGCGTTGTGAGGGCGGGGGATAGCACCTACGAGCAGTACTTC.

In its sample, this clone was seen a few times. The CDR3 DNA is TGTGCCAGCAGCGCCACAATGGCGGCATGGGATACGCAGTATTTT. Encoded protein: CASSATMAAWDTQYF. The chain carries TRBV5-6 and TRBJ2-3; no firm D call. Germline V gene lookup returns CDR1 SGHDT and CDR2 YYEEEE. The V end lost 4 bases, the J end lost 6 bases, and 18 bases lay between the germline ends. CDR3 length equals 15 residues.

The CDR3, as DNA: TGCAGCGTTGAATATAGGGCAGGGCTCTACTTC. It specifies CSVEYRAGLYF. The chain is built from TRBV29-1 and TRBJ2-7; D is perhaps TRBD1 (5 bases). Germline V lookup: CDR1 SQVTM, CDR2 ANQGSEA. The V gene lost 2 bases and the J gene lost 13 bases, with 15 bases spanning the gap. The CDR3 sequence is 11 residues long.

The chain employs TRBV15 and TRBJ2-3; D is possibly TRBD1 (6 bases). The CDR3 consists of 16 residues. Germline CDR1 and CDR2: LNHNV and YYDKDF (reference sequence). Trimming shortened V by 1 base and J by 1 base, and 12 bases separated the two germline ends. The DNA of the CDR3 is TGTGCCACCAGCAGAGGACGGCCAGGGGGCACAGATACGCAGTATTTT. Residues: CATSRGRPGGTDTQYF.

This chain connects TRBV19 to TRBJ1-5; maybe TRBD1 (6 bases). The CDR3 extends over 15 amino acids. Trimming cost V 6 bases and J 6 bases, with 18 bases left between them. Germline CDR1 is LNHDA and CDR2 is SQIVND (reference sequence). The CDR3 region is CASRTARGARQPQHF. CDR3 nucleotide sequence: TGTGCCAGTAGGACGGCCCGGGGGGCGCGTCAGCCCCAGCATTTT.

The chain is built from TRBV6-5 and TRBJ2-2, with D tentatively TRBD1 (5 bases). CDR1 is MNHEY, CDR2 SVGAGI, per germline. The CDR3 sequence is 13 residues long. V shed 8 bases and J shed 4 bases, with 11 bases lying between them. The CDR3 sequence: CASERGFTGELFF. For the CDR3, the DNA is TGTGCCAGCGAAAGGGGTTTCACCGGGGAGCTGTTTTTT.

This chain links TRBV2 with TRBJ1-6, with 11 bases identical to TRBD1. Germline V gene data show CDR1 as SNHLY and CDR2 as FYNNEI. This CDR3 spans 14 amino acids. Trimming removed 8 bases from V and 9 bases from J; junction bases left unmatched: 6. The CDR3 DNA reads TGTGCCAGCGGCCGGGACAGGGGGTTTTCACCCCTCCACTTT. Translation gives CASGRDRGFSPLHF.

The chain carries TRBV12-3 or TRBV12-4 and TRBJ1-2, with 8 bases identical to TRBD1. The CDR3 sequence is 11 residues long. V lost 6 bases and J lost 6; bases outside the gene matches: 0. DNA for the CDR3: TGTGCCAGCAGACAGGGGGATGGCTACACCTTC. This sequence encodes CASRQGDGYTF.

The chain links TRBV28 to TRBJ2-2; TRBD2 aligns across 12 bases. V trimming: 10 bases; J trimming: 5 bases; junction bases outside the gene matches: 5. Germline CDR1 MDHEN, CDR2 SYDVKM. The CDR3 totals 14 residues. CDR3 sequence: CATRLAGGTGELFF. CDR3 bases: TGTGCCACCCGGCTAGCGGGAGGGACCGGGGAGCTGTTTTTT.

V and J are TRBV5-1 and TRBJ2-3, with D possibly TRBD2 on 6 matching bases. V was cut by 0 bases and J by 4 bases, with 12 bases left in between. The CDR3 consists of 15 residues. Germline V gene lookup returns CDR1 SGHRS and CDR2 YFSETQ. CDR3 sequence (DNA): TGCGCCAGCAGCTTGGCGGGACTCCACCCAGATACGCAGTATTTT. Residues: CASSLAGLHPDTQYF.

J is TRBJ1-6 and V is TRBV5-8; 7 bases are a match to TRBD1. The CDR3 is 16 residues long. Germline trimming cut 2 bases from V and 9 bases from J; bases unmatched to any gene: 11. In germline, CDR1 is SGHTS, CDR2 YDEGEE. CDR3 residues: CASSFWGHRGSSPLHF. The CDR3 region has the DNA TGTGCCAGCAGCTTTTGGGGGCACAGGGGTAGTTCACCCCTCCACTTT.

The chain combines TRBV12-3 or TRBV12-4 with TRBJ2-5; weak D call: TRBD1 (5 bases). CDR3 size: 13 residues. V was clipped by 8 bases and J by 5 bases, with 15 bases between them. CDR3: CASSLARVETQYF. CDR3 DNA sequence: TGTGCCAGCTCCCTCGCCAGGGTGGAGACCCAGTACTTC.

This chain uses TRBV13 with TRBJ2-1; D is perhaps TRBD1 (5 bases). Germline CDR1 is PRHDT and CDR2 is FYEKMQ (reference sequence). V lost 3 bases and J lost 4, with 7 bases in between. The CDR3 covers 13 residues. CDR3 nucleotide sequence: TGTGCCAGCAGCTTCAGGGATTACAATGAGCAGTTCTTC. Its translation: CASSFRDYNEQFF.

In regard to this clone: Other DNA sequences within the sample encode an identical CDR3. V usage is TRBV19 and J usage is TRBJ1-1, with a tentative D call TRBD1 (5 bases). The CDR3 runs to 13 residues. Trimming shortened V by 3 bases and J by 2 bases, and 7 bases separated the two germline ends. The germline V gene encodes CDR1 LNHDA and CDR2 SQIVND (reference sequence). The CDR3 nucleotides read TGTGCCAGTAGTATCACAGGAAACACTGAAGCTTTCTTT. As protein: CASSITGNTEAFF. The full variable domain, with the rest looked up from reference TRBV19 and TRBJ1-1, is DGGITQSPKYLFRKEGQNVTLSCEQNLNHDAMYWYRQDPGQGLRLIYYSQIVNDFQKGDIAEGYSVSREKKESFPLTVTSAQKNPTAFYLCASSITGNTEAFFGQGTRLTVV.